The sequence of this T cell receptor (beta chain) was determined in a study of OX40 agonist ivuxolimab in advanced cancers. Study information: Dose-escalation patients suffered from hepatocellular carcinoma, melanoma, renal cell or head and neck cancer.

Data came from immunoSEQ multiplex PCR; TCRdb stores just in-frame clones and leaves some out. The table has around 95,000 clones, about 91% seen once; the top ten hold about 0.15%. Details on this clone: Its antigen is unidentified.

Study-wide points: Some patients who did not respond also had low normalized T-cell clonal expansion. Expanded clones belonging to CD8+ T cells outnumbered, on average, those of CD4+.

The V end lost 5 bases, the J end lost 6 bases, and 12 bases lay between the germline ends. CDR3 length: 13 residues. Per germline, CDR1 SGHRS and CDR2 YFSETQ. Source: CD4+ or CD8+ T cells sorted from blood, taken in a trial of the OX40 agonist ivuxolimab. The TCR comes from an adult with an advanced solid tumor such as melanoma, head and neck, liver or kidney cancer. The rearrangement joins TRBV5-1 to TRBJ2-1; the D gene is possibly TRBD2 (5 bases). The CDR3 sequence: CASREGAGNEQFF. The CDR3, as DNA: TGCGCCAGCAGAGAGGGCGCGGGCAATGAGCAGTTCTTC.